This T cell receptor beta chain derives from a study of T-cell reconstitution after alpha-beta-depleted transplantation in children. On this clonotype: Its antigen is unknown.

A library of TCRbeta sequences, prepared with unique molecular identifiers, was generated. MiXCR, applied by TCRdb to the PCR reads, yields one record per CDR3 protein. This sample has 450,000 to 600,000 distinct CDR3 sequences, with 10% to 15% found just once. General study findings and limits: Approximately two months post-transplant, alpha-beta T cells reportedly originated from several hundred expanded graft clones. T-cell numbers and diversity, one year after transplant, stemmed largely from T cells that were newly produced. Certain patients had high TCRbeta diversity at day 60, and it came from recipient T cells and thymic progenitors that survived.

This clonotype was obtained from a male patient between 10 and 17 years old who had a stem cell transplant for acute myeloid leukemia, so the T cells may come from the graft donor. The sample consisted of PBMCs, mostly from graft donor cells, taken 360 days after TCRalphabeta/CD19-depleted stem cell transplant.

CDR3 DNA: TGTGCCAGCAGCCAAGATCCCCTGGTCGGGAGCGACTACAATGAGCAGTTCTTC. Its translation is CASSQDPLVGSDYNEQFF. The chain has TRBV3-1 and TRBJ2-1; TRBD2 might be the D (6 bases). Trimming took off 0 bases at V and 3 bases at J, with 18 bases between the two ends. The CDR3 is made up of 18 amino acids. From germline, CDR1 is LGHDT and CDR2 YNNKEL (reference sequence).